A selection of T cell receptor beta chains follows, all from one sample in a study of T-cell reconstitution after alpha-beta-depleted transplantation in children. TCRdb passed the PCR reads through MiXCR, listing each CDR3 protein once. Of about 500,000 distinct CDR3 sequences in the sample, 30% to 35% are singletons; the top ten hold 2.4%. Sequences were derived from PBMCs from the stem cell graft donor, sampled from the stem cell graft. The receptors stem from a human donor who donated a stem cell graft to a child with aplastic anemia. CDR3s include the opening cysteine and the closing phenylalanine or tryptophan.

J,V,CDR3
TRBJ2-7,TRBV5-5,CASSRPGLGIYEQYF
TRBJ2-5,TRBV7-2,CASSPTAGSQETQYF
TRBJ2-1,TRBV6-1,CASRGQSYEQFF
TRBJ1-2,TRBV5-1,CASSLVAAGGGYTF
TRBJ2-2,TRBV5-4,CASSSSAGVPSGELFF
TRBJ2-1,TRBV9,CASSESGLEGVEQFF
TRBJ1-2,TRBV7-2,CASSLRSNDRTGDGYTF
TRBJ2-6,TRBV7-3,CASSFTGSGANVLTF
TRBJ2-5,TRBV7-2,CASSPTLTAQETQYF
TRBJ2-3,TRBV27,CASTASPRGGTQYF
TRBJ2-3,TRBV3-1,CASSQDQEPTDTQYF
TRBJ1-5,TRBV6-2/TRBV6-3,CASSYDPGGFINQPQHF
TRBJ2-1,TRBV29-1,CTTGTSGSLFF
TRBJ2-4,TRBV5-1,CASSPSGDVNIQYF
TRBJ1-2,TRBV10-3,CAISESTGAIYGYTF
TRBJ1-2,TRBV5-1,CASSLGQGVPKREGYTF
TRBJ1-3,TRBV5-1,CASSLRGNRENPGNTIYF
TRBJ2-1,TRBV12-3/TRBV12-4,CASTWEYNEQFF
TRBJ1-2,TRBV5-1,CASSLALGEGYTF
TRBJ2-4,TRBV6-1,CASSASGALAKNIQYF
TRBJ1-4,TRBV6-1,CASSPTGPSEKLFF
TRBJ1-5,TRBV21-1,CASSKDGRSNQPQHF
TRBJ2-1,TRBV27,CASSSYSGRGPEQFF
TRBJ2-1,TRBV10-3,CAISAQGYNEQFF
TRBJ2-7,TRBV12-3/TRBV12-4,CASRRQGRQGEQYF
TRBJ2-6,TRBV7-2,CASSLSREPGANVLTF
TRBJ2-1,TRBV7-2,CASSLGERGSSYNEQFF
TRBJ1-4,TRBV18,CASSPWGANEKLFF
TRBJ1-2,TRBV15,CATSIGTGSGYTF
TRBJ1-5,TRBV5-1,CASSHGAGDQPQHF
TRBJ1-1,TRBV6-2/TRBV6-3,CASSSLGANTEAFF
TRBJ1-1,TRBV5-1,CASSLDAQNTEAFF
TRBJ2-7,TRBV9,CASSVGAGRWTYEQYF
TRBJ1-2,TRBV29-1,CSVVVWGQANYGYTF
TRBJ1-5,TRBV7-2,CASSLVSSEKNQPQHF
TRBJ1-2,TRBV29-1,CSVVEGIYGYTF
TRBJ2-1,TRBV20-1,CSAVLAGNYNEQFF
TRBJ2-1,TRBV3-1,CASSQLRSGSISNNEQFF
TRBJ2-3,TRBV20-1,CSARSRDQTRVTDTQYF
TRBJ2-3,TRBV7-2,CASSLVAGNPDTQYF
TRBJ2-6,TRBV18,CASSPGSGGANVLTF
TRBJ1-2,TRBV18,CASSPPGQRAYGYTF
TRBJ2-5,TRBV29-1,CSDEGQGVSETQYF
TRBJ1-4,TRBV28,CASSSPDGRNEKLFF
TRBJ2-3,TRBV11-1,CASSPAGLAGKDTQYF
TRBJ1-5,TRBV29-1,CSVKSGTDSNQPQHF
TRBJ1-5,TRBV20-1,CSATDRGNQPQHF